This T cell receptor (beta chain) was profiled in a study of T cell responses to AZD1222 COVID-19 vaccine. The V end lost 4 bases, the J end lost 2 bases, and 20 bases lay between the germline ends. Per the germline V gene, CDR1 is SGHAT and CDR2 is FQNNGV. The CDR3 has 18 amino acids. Clones were read by immunoSEQ multiplex PCR, and TCRdb kept only the in-frame ones, dropping some. The sample lists some 140,000 clones; roughly 85% were seen once. The TCR originated in an adult who received the MenACWY meningococcal vaccine as a control. The chain couples TRBV11-2 to TRBJ2-2; no reliable D call. The sequencing used peripheral blood, collected 28 days after the second dose of the MenACWY control vaccine. This CDR3 is CASSSHPAPRTNTGELFF. CDR3 bases: TGTGCCAGCAGCTCGCACCCCGCCCCGAGAACCAACACCGGGGAGCTGTTTTTT.